These 4 T cell receptor beta chains share one sample of origin, sequenced in a study of regulatory T cells in long-lasting Graves disease. As for time point: newly diagnosed GD, antithyroid drugs for less than 3 months. The TCR library was made from RNA that had been extracted from PBMCs in TRIzol. According to the study, TCR beta libraries were built with iRepertoire HTBI primers and CDR3-region Arm-PCR. TCRdb used MiXCR to reprocess the multiplex PCR reads, holding one entry per CDR3 protein. Here the sample spans around 360,000 distinct CDR3 sequences, roughly 15% being singletons. Separately, the same data were catalogued under a study of T cells in Graves' hyperthyroidism and ophthalmopathy.

The sequencing here drew on peripheral blood mononuclear cells (PBMCs), taken at new diagnosis, from a patient treated with antithyroid drugs. The origin of the receptors is a woman aged 18-35 years with Graves disease.

The genes are TRBV6-2 or TRBV6-3 and TRBJ2-7; D not resolved. Germline CDR1 is MNHEY and CDR2 is SVGEGT. Between the trimmed V and J ends, which lost 4 bases and 6 bases, there was a span of 16 bases. There are 14 residues in the CDR3. CDR3 protein: CASSSMRSQAEQYF. DNA for the CDR3: TGTGCCAGCAGTTCCATGAGGTCTCAGGCCGAGCAGTACTTC.

The gene calls are TRBV7-8 and TRBJ2-7; TRBD2 aligns across 15 bases. Germline CDR1 reads SGHVS; CDR2 reads FQNEAQ. Trimming took 4 bases from V and 4 from J; bases not matched to a gene: 8. CDR3 length equals 17 residues. The CDR3 nucleotides read TGTGCCAGCAGCTCGGGACTAGCGGGGGGCAGACGGTACGAGCAGTACTTC. Encoded protein: CASSSGLAGGRRYEQYF.

This clonotype occurred many times. The genes are TRBV28 and TRBJ2-3, with D hard to call. V lost 6 bases and J lost 5, with 12 bases in between. This CDR3 comprises 13 residues. Per the germline V gene, CDR1 is MDHEN and CDR2 is SYDVKM. The CDR3, as DNA: TGTGCCAGCAGCTCGCGACAACGAGATACGCAGTATTTT. It yields the protein CASSSRQRDTQYF.

This clonotype was observed at least ten times. V is TRBV18 and J is TRBJ1-1; the D gene is possibly TRBD1 (6 bases). Germline V gene data show CDR1 as KGHSH and CDR2 as LQKENI. The V and J ends lost 4 bases and 4 bases respectively, with 7 bases between them. The CDR3 spans 12 residues. CDR3 amino acids: CASSQDSTEAFF. CDR3 nucleotide sequence: TGTGCCAGCTCACAGGACAGCACTGAAGCTTTCTTT.